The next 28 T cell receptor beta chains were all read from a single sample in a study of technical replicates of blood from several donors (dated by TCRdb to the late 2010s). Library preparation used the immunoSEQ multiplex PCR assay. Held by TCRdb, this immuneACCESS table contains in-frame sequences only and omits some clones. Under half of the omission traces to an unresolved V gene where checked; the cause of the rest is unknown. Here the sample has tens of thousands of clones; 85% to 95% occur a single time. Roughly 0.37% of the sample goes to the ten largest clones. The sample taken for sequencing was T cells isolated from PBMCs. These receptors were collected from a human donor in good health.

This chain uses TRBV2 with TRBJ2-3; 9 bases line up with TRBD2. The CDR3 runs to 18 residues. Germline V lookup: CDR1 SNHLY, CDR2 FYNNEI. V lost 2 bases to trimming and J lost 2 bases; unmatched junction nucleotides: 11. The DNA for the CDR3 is TGTGCCAGCAGTGAACTAGCGGGATGGGGGCCCGTCACAGATACGCAGTATTTT. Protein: CASSELAGWGPVTDTQYF.

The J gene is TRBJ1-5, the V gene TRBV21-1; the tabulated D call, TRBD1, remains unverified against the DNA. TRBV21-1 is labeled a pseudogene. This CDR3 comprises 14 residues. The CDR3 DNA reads TGTGCCAGCAGCAGACAGGCGGAGGAACAGCCCCAGCATTTT. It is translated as CASSRQAEEQPQHF.

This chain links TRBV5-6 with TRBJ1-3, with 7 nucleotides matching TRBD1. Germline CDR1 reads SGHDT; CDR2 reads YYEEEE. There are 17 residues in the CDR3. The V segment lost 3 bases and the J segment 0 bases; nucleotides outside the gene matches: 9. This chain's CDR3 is CASSYETGIVSGNTIYF. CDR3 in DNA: TGTGCCAGCAGCTATGAGACAGGGATTGTCTCTGGAAACACCATATATTTT.

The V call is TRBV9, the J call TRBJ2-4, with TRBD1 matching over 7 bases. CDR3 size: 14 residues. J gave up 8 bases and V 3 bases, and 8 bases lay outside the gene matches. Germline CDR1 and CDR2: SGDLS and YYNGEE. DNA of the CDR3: TGTGCCAGCAGCGCCGGACAGGAGTTGGACATTCAGTACTTC. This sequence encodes CASSAGQELDIQYF. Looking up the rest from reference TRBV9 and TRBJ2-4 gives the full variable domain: DSGVTQTPKHLITATGQRVTLRCSPRSGDLSVYWYQQSLDQGLQFLIQYYNGEERAKGNILERFSAQQFPDLHSELNLSSLELGDSALYFCASSAGQELDIQYFGAGTRLSVL.

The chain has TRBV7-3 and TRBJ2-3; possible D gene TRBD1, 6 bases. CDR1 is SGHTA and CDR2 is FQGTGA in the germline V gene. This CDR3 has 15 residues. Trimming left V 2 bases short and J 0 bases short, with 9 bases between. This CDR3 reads CASSLGGRSTDTQYF. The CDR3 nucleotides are TGTGCCAGCAGCTTAGGGGGCCGTAGCACAGATACGCAGTATTTT. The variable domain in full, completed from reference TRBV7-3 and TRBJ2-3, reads GAGVSQTPSNKVTEKGKYVELRCDPISGHTALYWYRQSLGQGPEFLIYFQGTGAADDSGLPNDRFFAVRPEGSVSTLKIQRTERGDSAVYLCASSLGGRSTDTQYFGPGTRLTVL.

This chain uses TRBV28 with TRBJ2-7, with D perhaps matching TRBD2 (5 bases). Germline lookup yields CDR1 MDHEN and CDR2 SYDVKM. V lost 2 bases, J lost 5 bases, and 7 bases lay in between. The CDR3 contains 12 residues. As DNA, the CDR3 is TGTGCCAGCAGTTTAATCGGGAACGAGCAGTACTTC. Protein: CASSLIGNEQYF.

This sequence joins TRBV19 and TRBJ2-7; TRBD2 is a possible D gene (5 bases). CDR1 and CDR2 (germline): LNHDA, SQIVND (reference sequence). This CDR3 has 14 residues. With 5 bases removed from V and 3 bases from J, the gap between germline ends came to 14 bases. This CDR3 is CASSLDFNNYEQYF. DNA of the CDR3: TGTGCCAGTAGTCTGGACTTTAATAACTACGAGCAGTACTTC.

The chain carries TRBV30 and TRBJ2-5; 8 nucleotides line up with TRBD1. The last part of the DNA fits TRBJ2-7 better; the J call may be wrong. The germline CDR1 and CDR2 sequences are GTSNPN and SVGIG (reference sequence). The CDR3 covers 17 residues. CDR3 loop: CAWSSDSHGTGVYEQYF. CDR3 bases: TGTGCCTGGAGTTCGGACTCCCACGGGACAGGAGTCTACGAGCAGTACTTC.

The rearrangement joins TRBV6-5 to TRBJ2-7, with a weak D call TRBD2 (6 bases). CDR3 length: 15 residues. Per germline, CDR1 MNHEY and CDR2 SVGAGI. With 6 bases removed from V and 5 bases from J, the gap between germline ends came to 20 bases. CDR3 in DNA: TGTGCCAGCAGATCCGAGCCGGGACTTAGGGACGAGCAGTACTTC. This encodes CASRSEPGLRDEQYF.

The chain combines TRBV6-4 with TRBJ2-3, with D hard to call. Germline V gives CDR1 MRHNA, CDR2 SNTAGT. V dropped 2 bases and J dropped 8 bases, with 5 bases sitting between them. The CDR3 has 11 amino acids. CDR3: CASSDLVTQYF. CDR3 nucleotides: TGTGCCAGCAGTGACCTAGTTACGCAGTATTTT.

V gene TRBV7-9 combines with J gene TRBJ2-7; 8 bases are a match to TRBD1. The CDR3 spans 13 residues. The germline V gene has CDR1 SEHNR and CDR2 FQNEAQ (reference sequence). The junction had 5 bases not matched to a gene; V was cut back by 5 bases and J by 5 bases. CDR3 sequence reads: CASSRLTGDEQYF. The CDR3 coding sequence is TGTGCCAGCAGCAGGCTGACAGGGGACGAGCAGTACTTC. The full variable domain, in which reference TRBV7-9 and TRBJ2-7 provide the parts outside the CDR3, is DTGVSQNPRHKITKRGQNVTFRCDPISEHNRLYWYRQTLGQGPEFLTYFQNEAQLEKSRLLSDRFSAERPKGSFSTLEIQRTEQGDSAMYLCASSRLTGDEQYFGPGTRLTVT.

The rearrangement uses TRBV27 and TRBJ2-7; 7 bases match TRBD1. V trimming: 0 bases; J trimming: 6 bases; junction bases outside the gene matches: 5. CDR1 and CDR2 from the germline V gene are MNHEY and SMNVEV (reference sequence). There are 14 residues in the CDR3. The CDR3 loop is CASSLSGTEAEQYF. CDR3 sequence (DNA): TGTGCCAGCAGTTTATCTGGGACAGAGGCCGAGCAGTACTTC.

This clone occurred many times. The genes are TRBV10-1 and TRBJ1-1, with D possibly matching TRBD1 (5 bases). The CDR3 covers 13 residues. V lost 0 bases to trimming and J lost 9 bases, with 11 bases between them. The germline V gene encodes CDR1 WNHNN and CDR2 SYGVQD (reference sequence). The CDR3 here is CASSESGGVKAFF. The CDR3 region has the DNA TGCGCCAGCAGTGAGTCAGGAGGGGTCAAAGCTTTCTTT.

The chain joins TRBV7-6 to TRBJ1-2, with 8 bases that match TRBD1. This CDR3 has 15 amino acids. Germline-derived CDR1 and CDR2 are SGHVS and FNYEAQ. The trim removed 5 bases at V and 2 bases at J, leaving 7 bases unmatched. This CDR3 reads CASSPRQGQNYGYTF. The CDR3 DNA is TGTGCCAGCAGCCCTAGACAGGGGCAGAACTATGGCTACACCTTC.

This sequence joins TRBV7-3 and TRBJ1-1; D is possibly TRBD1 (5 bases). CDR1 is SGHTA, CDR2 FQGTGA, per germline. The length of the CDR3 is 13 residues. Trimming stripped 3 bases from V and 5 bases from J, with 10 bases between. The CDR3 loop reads CASSFWEGTEAFF. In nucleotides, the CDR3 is TGTGCCAGCAGCTTTTGGGAGGGGACTGAAGCTTTCTTT. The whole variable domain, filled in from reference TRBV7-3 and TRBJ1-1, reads GAGVSQTPSNKVTEKGKYVELRCDPISGHTALYWYRQSLGQGPEFLIYFQGTGAADDSGLPNDRFFAVRPEGSVSTLKIQRTERGDSAVYLCASSFWEGTEAFFGQGTRLTVV.

CDR3 in amino acids: CASGGSGTGFYEQYF. Here the CDR3 DNA reads TGCGCCAGCGGGGGGTCCGGGACAGGATTCTACGAGCAGTACTTC. The J gene is TRBJ2-7, the V gene TRBV5-1, with TRBD1 matching over 8 bases. The V gene end was trimmed by 7 bases and the J gene end by 3 bases; junction bases not matched to a gene: 12. The CDR3 covers 15 residues. Per germline, CDR1 SGHRS and CDR2 YFSETQ.

The CDR3 spells CSVPKTGTGVTYGYTF. In DNA, the CDR3 is TGCAGCGTTCCAAAAACCGGGACAGGGGTTACCTATGGCTACACCTTC. The gene calls are TRBV29-1 and TRBJ1-2; 10 bases map to TRBD1. After removal of 5 bases from V and 4 bases from J, the junction contained 13 bases not matched to a gene. Germline CDR1 and CDR2: SQVTM and ANQGSEA. The CDR3 is 16 residues long.

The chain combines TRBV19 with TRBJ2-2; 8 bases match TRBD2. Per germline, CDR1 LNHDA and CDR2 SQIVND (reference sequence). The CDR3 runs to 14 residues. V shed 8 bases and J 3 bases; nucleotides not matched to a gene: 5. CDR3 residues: CASHSGEYTGELFF. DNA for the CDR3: TGTGCCAGTCATAGCGGGGAGTACACCGGGGAGCTGTTTTTT. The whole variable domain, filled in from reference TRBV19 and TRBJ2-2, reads DGGITQSPKYLFRKEGQNVTLSCEQNLNHDAMYWYRQDPGQGLRLIYYSQIVNDFQKGDIAEGYSVSREKKESFPLTVTSAQKNPTAFYLCASHSGEYTGELFFGEGSRLTVL.

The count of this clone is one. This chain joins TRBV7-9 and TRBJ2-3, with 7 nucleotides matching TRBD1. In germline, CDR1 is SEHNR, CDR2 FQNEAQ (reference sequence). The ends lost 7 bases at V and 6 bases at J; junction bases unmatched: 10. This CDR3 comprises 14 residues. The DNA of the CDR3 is TGTGCCAGCAATACTCAGGGGGTTTCCGATACGCAGTATTTT. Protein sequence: CASNTQGVSDTQYF.

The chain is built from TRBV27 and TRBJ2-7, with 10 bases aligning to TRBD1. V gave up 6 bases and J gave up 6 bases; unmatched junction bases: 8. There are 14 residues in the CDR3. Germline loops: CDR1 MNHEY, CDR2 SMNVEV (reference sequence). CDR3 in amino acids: CASRTTGGTGEQYF. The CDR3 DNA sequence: TGTGCCAGCAGGACGACAGGGGGCACCGGCGAGCAGTACTTC.

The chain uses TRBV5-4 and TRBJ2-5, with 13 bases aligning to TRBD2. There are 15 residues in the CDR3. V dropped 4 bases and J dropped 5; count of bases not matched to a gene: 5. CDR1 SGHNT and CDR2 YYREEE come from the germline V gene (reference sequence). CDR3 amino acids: CASSLGLAGAETQYF. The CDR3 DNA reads TGTGCCAGCAGCCTTGGACTAGCGGGAGCCGAGACCCAGTACTTC.

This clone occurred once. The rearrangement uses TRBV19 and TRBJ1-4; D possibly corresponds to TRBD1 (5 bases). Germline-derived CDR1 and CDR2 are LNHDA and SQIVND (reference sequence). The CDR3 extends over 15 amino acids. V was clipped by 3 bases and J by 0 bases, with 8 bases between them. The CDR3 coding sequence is TGTGCCAGTAGTATTTCGGGGGCAACTAATGAAAAACTGTTTTTT. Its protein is CASSISGATNEKLFF.

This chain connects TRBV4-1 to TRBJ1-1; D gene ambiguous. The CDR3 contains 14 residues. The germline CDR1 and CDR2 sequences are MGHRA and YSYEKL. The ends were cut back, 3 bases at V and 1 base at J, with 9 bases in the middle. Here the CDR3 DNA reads TGCGCCAGCAGCCAGGAGGTTTGGAACACTGAAGCTTTCTTT. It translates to CASSQEVWNTEAFF.

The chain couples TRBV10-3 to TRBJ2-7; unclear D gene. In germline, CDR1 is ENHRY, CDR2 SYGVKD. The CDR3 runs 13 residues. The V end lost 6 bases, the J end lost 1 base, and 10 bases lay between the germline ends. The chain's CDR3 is CAISSGTSYEQYF. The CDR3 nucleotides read TGTGCCATCAGCTCCGGTACGTCCTACGAGCAGTACTTC.

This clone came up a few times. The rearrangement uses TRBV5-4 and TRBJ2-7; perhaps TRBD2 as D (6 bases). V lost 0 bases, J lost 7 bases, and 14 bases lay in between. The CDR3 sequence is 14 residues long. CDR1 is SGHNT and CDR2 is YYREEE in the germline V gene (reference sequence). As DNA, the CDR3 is TGTGCCAGCAGCTTGGTGGGACTGTCGGGGGAGCAGTACTTC. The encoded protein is CASSLVGLSGEQYF. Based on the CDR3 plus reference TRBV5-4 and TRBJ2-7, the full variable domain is ETGVTQSPTHLIKTRGQQVTLRCSSQSGHNTVSWYQQALGQGPQFIFQYYREEENGRGNFPPRFSGLQFPNYSSELNVNALELDDSALYLCASSLVGLSGEQYFGPGTRLTVT.

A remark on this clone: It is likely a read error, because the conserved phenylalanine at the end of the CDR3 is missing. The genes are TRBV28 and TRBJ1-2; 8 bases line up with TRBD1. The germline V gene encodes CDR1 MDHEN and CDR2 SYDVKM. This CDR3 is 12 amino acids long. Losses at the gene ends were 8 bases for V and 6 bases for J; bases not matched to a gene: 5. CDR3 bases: TGTGCCAGCGGACAGGGACAAGATGGCTACACCTCC. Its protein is CASGQGQDGYTS.

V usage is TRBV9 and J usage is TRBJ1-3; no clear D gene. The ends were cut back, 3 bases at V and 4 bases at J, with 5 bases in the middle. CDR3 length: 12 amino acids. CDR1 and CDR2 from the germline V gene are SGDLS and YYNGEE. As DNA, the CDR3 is TGTGCCAGCAGCGCCCCGGGAAACACCATATATTTT. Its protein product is CASSAPGNTIYF.

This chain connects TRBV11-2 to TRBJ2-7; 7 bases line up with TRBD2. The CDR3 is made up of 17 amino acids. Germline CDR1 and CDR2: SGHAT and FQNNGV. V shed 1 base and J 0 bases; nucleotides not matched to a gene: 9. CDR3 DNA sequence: TGTGCCAGCAGCTTAGCCCCCCGGGGCGGGAGCTCCTACGAGCAGTACTTC. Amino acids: CASSLAPRGGSSYEQYF.